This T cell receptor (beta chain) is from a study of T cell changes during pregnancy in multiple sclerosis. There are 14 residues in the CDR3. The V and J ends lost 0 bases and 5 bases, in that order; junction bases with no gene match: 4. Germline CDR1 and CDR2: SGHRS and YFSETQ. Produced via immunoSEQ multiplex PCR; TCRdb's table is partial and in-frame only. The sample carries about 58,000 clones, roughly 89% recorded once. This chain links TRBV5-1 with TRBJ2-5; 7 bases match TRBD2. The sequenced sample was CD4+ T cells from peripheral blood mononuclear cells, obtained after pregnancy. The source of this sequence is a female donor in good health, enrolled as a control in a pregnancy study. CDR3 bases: TGCGCCAGCAGCTTGGAGGCTAGCGGTGAGACCCAGTACTTC. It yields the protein CASSLEASGETQYF.